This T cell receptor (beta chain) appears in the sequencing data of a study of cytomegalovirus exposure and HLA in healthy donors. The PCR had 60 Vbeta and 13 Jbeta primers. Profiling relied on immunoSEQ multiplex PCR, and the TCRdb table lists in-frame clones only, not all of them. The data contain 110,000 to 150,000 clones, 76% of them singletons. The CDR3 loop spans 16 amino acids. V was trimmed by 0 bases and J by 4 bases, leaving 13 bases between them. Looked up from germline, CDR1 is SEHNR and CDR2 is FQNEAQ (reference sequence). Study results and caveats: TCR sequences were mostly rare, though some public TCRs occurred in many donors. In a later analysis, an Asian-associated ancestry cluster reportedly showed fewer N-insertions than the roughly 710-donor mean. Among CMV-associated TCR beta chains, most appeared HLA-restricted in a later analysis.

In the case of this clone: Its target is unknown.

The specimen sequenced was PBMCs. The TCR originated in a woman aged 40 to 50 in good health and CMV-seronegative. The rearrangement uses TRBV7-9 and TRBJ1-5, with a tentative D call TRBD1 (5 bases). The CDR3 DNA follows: TGTGCCAGCAGCTTAGCGGCCAGGGAATCTAATCAGCCCCAGCATTTT. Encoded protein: CASSLAARESNQPQHF.